This T cell receptor (beta chain) is from a study of cytomegalovirus exposure and HLA in healthy donors (dated by TCRdb to 2017 to 2019). About the study as a whole: The 700 or so repertoires of the first cohort and the 120 validation repertoires were produced on the same platform, according to a later analysis. The study aimed to test whether signatures of past pathogen exposure could be identified by cataloging public T cell receptors. A separate validation cohort of roughly 110 different subjects was used in addition to the roughly 620-subject first cohort. High-throughput TCR immunosequencing, statistical association of individual TCRs with disease status, and machine learning were combined to predict cytomegalovirus infection status. General study outcomes and caveats: The authors suggested that the approach could potentially be generalized to other disease states and immunological phenotypes. The classifier was reported to diagnose cytomegalovirus status with high specificity and sensitivity in both the original cohort and the validation cohort. Across donors, most TCR sequences were observed very rarely, whereas some public TCRs were present in many individuals. A later analysis lacked HLA typing for the validation cohort, so it scored co-occurrence in that cohort across all 110 or so repertoires. The study listed 150 to 200 TCR beta chains as associated with cytomegalovirus. In a later analysis, TCRs clustered in the first cohort were found to also tend to co-occur in the 130 or so validation repertoires, with approximately 93% of cluster scores above 0. In vitro tests confirmed that a few of the cytomegalovirus-associated TCR beta chains recognize cytomegalovirus antigens.

Deletion took 5 bases off V and 4 bases off J, with a span of 8 bases between the germline ends. Reading the germline V gene gives CDR1 SGHVS and CDR2 FQNEAQ. The CDR3, cysteine through phenylalanine, is 12 amino acids long. Just the 36-base CDR3 DNA is kept, in frame starting at base 1. As for this clone: No cognate antigen has been identified for it. Base qualities are not recorded, but no much larger clone differs from it by a single base.

The method was the immunoSEQ multiplex PCR assay. On the study's bioinformatics: To diagnose cytomegalovirus status from the catalog of TCR beta chain sequences, a statistical classification framework was built. TCRdb provides this immuneACCESS table in a form limited to in-frame rearrangements. Some clones are lacking; in checked studies, under half of them reflect an unresolved V gene, and why the rest are absent is not known. V, J and clone size are taken as reported in that table, and D and trimming were inferred from the DNA itself. The sample contains over 130,000 clones, around 87% of them found a single time. Together, the top ten hold 7.5% to 9% of the sample. Donors formed part of the validation cohort, which comprised 120 subjects and was distinct from the first cohort of under 850 subjects.

The origin of this receptor is a man between 18 and 29 years old in good health and CMV-seropositive. The specimen sequenced was PBMCs. The chain was built from TRBV7-8 and TRBJ1-2; TRBD1 is perhaps the D gene, given 5 matching bases. The CDR3: CASSPGVYGYTF. The nucleotide sequence reads as follows: TGTGCCAGCAGCCCGGGGGTCTATGGCTACACCTTC.